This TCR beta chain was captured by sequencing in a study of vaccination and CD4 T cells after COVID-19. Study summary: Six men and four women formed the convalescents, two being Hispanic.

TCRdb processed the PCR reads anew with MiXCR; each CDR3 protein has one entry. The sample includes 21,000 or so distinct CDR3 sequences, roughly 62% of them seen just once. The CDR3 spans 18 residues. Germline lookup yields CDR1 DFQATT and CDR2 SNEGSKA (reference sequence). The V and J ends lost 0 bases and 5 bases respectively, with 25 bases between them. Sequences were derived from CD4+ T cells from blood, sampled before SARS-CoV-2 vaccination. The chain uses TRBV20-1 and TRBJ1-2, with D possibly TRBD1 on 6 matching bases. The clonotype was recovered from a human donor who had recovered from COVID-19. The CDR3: CSARDKLYRQEEGYGYTF. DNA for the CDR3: TGCAGTGCTAGAGACAAACTTTACCGACAGGAAGAAGGGTATGGCTACACCTTC.